This TCR beta chain was captured in a study of T cell changes during pregnancy in multiple sclerosis. Germline values: CDR1 ENHRY, CDR2 SYGVKD. V lost 11 bases, J lost 8 bases, and 8 bases stayed unmatched. The CDR3 has 13 residues. Clones were read by immunoSEQ multiplex PCR, and TCRdb kept only the in-frame ones, dropping some. The sample has under 35,000 clones, approximately 90% seen once. This chain joins TRBV10-3 and TRBJ2-1; 11 bases match TRBD2. This clonotype originated in a female donor with multiple sclerosis, enrolled in a pregnancy study. The sequenced sample was CD4+ T cells from peripheral blood mononuclear cells, obtained in the first trimester of pregnancy. CDR3 region: CASVAGGYDEQFF. CDR3 bases: TGTGCCTCAGTAGCGGGGGGGTATGATGAGCAGTTCTTC.